This TCR beta chain comes out of a study of T-cell memory formation after mild COVID-19. In its sample, this clonotype was seen a few times. Its antigen is undetermined. Regarding the study as a whole: CM and EM subsets held most contracting CD4+ clones; EMRA held CD8+ ones. There was a balanced CD4/CD8 profile in clones contracting day 15 to 85, and later expanders leaned CD4+.

TCRdb analysed the 5' RACE reads with MiXCR anew, one entry per CDR3 protein. This sample has fewer than 350,000 distinct CDR3 sequences, with roughly 15% found just once. This receptor was identified in a man between 18 and 35 years old who had mild COVID-19 (a few samples of this study predate the infection). Cell type and time point are not known. The sequenced sample consisted of PBMCs or a T cell subset sorted from them (not recorded which).

The DNA of the CDR3 is TGTGCCAGCAGCTTAGGCGGATATCAGCCCCAGCATTTT. Its translation: CASSLGGYQPQHF. The chain employs TRBV7-8 and TRBJ1-5; D remains ambiguous. The V gene lost 1 base and the J gene lost 5 bases, with 6 bases spanning the gap. Germline CDR1 reads SGHVS; CDR2 reads FQNEAQ. This CDR3 region has 13 residues.